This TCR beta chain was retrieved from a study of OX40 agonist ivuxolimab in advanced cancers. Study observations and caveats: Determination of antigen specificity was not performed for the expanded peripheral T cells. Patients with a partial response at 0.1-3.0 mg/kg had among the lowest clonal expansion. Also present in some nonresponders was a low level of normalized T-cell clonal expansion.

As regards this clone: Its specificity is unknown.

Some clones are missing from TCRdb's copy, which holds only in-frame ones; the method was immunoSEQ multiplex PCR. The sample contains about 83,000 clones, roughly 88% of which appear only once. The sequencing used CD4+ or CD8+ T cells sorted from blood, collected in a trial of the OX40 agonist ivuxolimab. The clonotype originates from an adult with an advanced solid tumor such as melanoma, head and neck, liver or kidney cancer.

The CDR3 protein is CASSSPGVSYEQYF. In DNA, the CDR3 is TGTGCCAGCAGCTCCCCCGGGGTTTCCTACGAGCAGTACTTC. The chain uses TRBV14 and TRBJ2-7, with D tentatively TRBD2 (5 bases). This CDR3 has 14 amino acids. The germline V gene has CDR1 SGHDN and CDR2 FVKESK. The ends were cut back, 5 bases at V and 1 base at J, with 12 bases in the middle.